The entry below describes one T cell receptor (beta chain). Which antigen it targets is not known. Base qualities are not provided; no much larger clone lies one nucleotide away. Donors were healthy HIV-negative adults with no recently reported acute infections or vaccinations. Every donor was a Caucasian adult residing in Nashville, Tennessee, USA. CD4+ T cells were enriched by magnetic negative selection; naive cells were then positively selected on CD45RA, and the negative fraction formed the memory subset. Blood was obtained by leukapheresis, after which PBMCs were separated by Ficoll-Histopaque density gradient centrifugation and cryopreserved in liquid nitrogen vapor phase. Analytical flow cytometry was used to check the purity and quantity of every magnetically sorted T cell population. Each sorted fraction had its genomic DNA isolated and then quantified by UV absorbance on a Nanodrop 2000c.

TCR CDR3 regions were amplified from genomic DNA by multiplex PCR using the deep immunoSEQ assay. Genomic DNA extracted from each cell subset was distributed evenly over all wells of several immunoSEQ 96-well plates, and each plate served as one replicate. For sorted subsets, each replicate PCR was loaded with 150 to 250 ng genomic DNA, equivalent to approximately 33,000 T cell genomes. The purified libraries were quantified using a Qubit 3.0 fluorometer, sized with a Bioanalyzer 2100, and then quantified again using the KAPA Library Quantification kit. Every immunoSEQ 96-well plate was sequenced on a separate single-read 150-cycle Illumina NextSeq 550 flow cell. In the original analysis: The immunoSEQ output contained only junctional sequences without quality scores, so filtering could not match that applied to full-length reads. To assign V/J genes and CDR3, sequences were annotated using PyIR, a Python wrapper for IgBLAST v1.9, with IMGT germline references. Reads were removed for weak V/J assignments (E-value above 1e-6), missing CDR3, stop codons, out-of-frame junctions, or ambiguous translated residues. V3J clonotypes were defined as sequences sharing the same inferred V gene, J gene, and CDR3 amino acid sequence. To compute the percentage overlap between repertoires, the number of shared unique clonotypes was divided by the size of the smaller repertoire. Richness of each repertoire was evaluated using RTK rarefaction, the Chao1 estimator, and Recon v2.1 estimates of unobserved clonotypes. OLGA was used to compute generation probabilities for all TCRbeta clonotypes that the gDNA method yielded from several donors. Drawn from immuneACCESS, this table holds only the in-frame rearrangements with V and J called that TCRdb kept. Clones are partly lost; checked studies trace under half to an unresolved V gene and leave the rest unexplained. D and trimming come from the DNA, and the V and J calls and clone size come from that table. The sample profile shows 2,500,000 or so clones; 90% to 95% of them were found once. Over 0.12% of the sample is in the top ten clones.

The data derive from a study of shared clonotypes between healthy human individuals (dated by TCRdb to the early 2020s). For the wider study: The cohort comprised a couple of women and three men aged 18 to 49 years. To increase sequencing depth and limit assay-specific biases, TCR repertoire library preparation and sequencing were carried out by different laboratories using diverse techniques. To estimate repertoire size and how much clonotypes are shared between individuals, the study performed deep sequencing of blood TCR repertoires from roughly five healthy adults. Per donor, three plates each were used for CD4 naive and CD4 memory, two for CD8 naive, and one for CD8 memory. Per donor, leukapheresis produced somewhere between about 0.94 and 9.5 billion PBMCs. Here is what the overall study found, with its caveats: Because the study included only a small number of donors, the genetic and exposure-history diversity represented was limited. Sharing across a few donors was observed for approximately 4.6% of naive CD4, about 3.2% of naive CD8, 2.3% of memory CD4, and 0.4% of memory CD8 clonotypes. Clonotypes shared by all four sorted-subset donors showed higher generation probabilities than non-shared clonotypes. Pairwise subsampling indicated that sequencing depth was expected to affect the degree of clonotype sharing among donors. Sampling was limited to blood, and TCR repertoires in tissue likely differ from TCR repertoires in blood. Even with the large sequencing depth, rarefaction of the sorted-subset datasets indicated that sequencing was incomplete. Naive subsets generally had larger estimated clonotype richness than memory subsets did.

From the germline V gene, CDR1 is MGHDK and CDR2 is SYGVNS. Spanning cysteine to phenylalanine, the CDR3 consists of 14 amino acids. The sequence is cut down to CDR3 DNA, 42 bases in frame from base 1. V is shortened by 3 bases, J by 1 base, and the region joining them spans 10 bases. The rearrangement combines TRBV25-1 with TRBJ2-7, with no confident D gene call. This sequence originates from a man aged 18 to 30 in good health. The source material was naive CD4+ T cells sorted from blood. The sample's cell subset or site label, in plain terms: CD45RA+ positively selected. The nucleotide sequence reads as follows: TGTGCCAGCAGTGACTACCTTCAATCCTACGAGCAGTACTTC. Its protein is CASSDYLQSYEQYF.